The 25 T cell receptor beta chains listed next were all sequenced from one sample in a study of T cell responses to AZD1222 COVID-19 vaccine. This table comes from immunoSEQ multiplex PCR, and its TCRdb copy is limited to in-frame clones, with some not included. Here the sample spans approximately 110,000 clones, approximately 88% being singletons. Sequencing was performed on peripheral blood, taken 28 days after the second AZD1222 dose. These receptor sequences come from an adult who received the AZD1222 COVID-19 vaccine.

The chain joins TRBV6-6 to TRBJ2-1; the D gene is possibly TRBD1 (6 bases). Trimming shortened V by 2 bases and J by 8 bases, and 16 bases separated the two germline ends. The V gene's germline CDR1 is MNHNY and CDR2 SVGAGI (reference sequence). The CDR3 runs to 15 residues. CDR3 bases: TGTGCCAGCAGTTACACCGCATATTCAGGGGATGAGCAGTTCTTC. Its protein is CASSYTAYSGDEQFF.

This chain uses TRBV6-2 or TRBV6-3 with TRBJ2-7, with D tentatively TRBD1 or TRBD2 (5 bases each). Germline V CDR1 and CDR2: MNHEY, SVGEGT. Trimming stripped 2 bases from V and 4 bases from J, with 12 bases between. There are 14 residues in the CDR3. The CDR3 here is CASSYGDGGYEQYF. The CDR3 bases are TGTGCCAGCAGTTACGGGGACGGAGGTTACGAGCAGTACTTC.

The genes are TRBV7-2 and TRBJ1-2; D perhaps matches TRBD1 (6 bases). The germline V gene has CDR1 SGHTA and CDR2 FQGNSA. There are 13 residues in the CDR3. V shed 2 bases and J shed 8 bases, with 12 bases lying between them. The CDR3 is CASSLTGGQGYTF. CDR3 bases: TGTGCCAGCAGCTTAACCGGGGGCCAGGGCTACACCTTC.

The chain combines TRBV16 with TRBJ1-4; the match to TRBD1 covers 8 bases. Germline V CDR1 and CDR2: KGHSY, FQNENV. V was clipped by 4 bases and J by 3 bases; unmatched bases: 1. The CDR3 loop spans 14 amino acids. CDR3 DNA: TGTGCCAGCAGCCCGACAGGGGCTAATGAAAAACTGTTTTTT. This gives the protein CASSPTGANEKLFF.

This chain connects TRBV7-3 to TRBJ2-3; no definite D call. Trimming took 5 bases from V and 3 from J, leaving 9 bases between them. CDR3 length equals 13 residues. The germline gives CDR1 SGHTA, CDR2 FQGTGA. The CDR3 spells CASSATATDTQYF. Here the CDR3 DNA reads TGTGCCAGCAGCGCCACGGCAACAGATACGCAGTATTTT.

The chain couples TRBV7-9 to TRBJ2-2; possibly TRBD2 for D (6 bases). The CDR3 runs 15 residues. Germline V CDR1 and CDR2: SEHNR, FQNEAQ (reference sequence). With 1 base removed from V and 3 bases from J, the gap between germline ends came to 9 bases. As DNA, the CDR3 is TGTGCCAGCAGCTTAGAGGGAGGACACACCGGGGAGCTGTTTTTT. Translated: CASSLEGGHTGELFF.

This sequence joins TRBV4-3 and TRBJ2-1; 9 nucleotides agree with TRBD2. V shed 5 bases, J shed 6 bases, and the junction held 8 bases outside the gene matches. CDR1 and CDR2 (germline): LGHNA, YSLEER. CDR3 size: 15 residues. As DNA, the CDR3 is TGCGCCAGCAGCATGGGGGCGGGGGGGCTCAATGAGCAGTTCTTC. Its protein product is CASSMGAGGLNEQFF.

In its sample, this clone was seen a few times. This rearrangement joins TRBV29-1 to TRBJ2-3; D unresolved. V lost 7 bases and J lost 0, with 8 bases in between. Germline V gene lookup returns CDR1 SQVTM and CDR2 ANQGSEA. The CDR3 loop spans 12 amino acids. The CDR3 reads CSAEKSTDTQYF. CDR3 in DNA: TGCAGCGCCGAGAAGAGCACAGATACGCAGTATTTT.

The V gene is TRBV7-9, the J gene TRBJ1-5, with 7 bases lining up with TRBD1. Germline CDR1 is SEHNR and CDR2 is FQNEAQ (reference sequence). CDR3 length: 16 residues. The V gene end was trimmed by 5 bases and the J gene end by 0 bases; junction bases not matched to a gene: 7. The CDR3 spells CASSKGQAASNQPQHF. The CDR3 nucleotides read TGTGCCAGCAGCAAAGGACAGGCCGCTAGCAATCAGCCCCAGCATTTT.

This chain uses TRBV4-3 with TRBJ2-6; 8 bases map to TRBD2. J lost 0 bases, V lost 2 bases, and 0 bases had no gene match. This CDR3 comprises 16 residues. The germline CDR1 and CDR2 sequences are LGHNA and YSLEER. The CDR3 DNA reads TGCGCCAGCAGCCAACTAGCGGGCTCTGGGGCCAACGTCCTGACTTTC. Translated, it gives CASSQLAGSGANVLTF.

This chain links TRBV15 with TRBJ1-3; D is uncertain. This CDR3 comprises 15 residues. With 0 bases removed from V and 0 bases from J, the gap between germline ends came to 6 bases. The germline V gene encodes CDR1 LNHNV and CDR2 YYDKDF (reference sequence). CDR3 region: CATSRDLDSGNTIYF. The CDR3 nucleotides are TGTGCCACCAGCAGAGATCTGGACTCTGGAAACACCATATATTTT.

The chain employs TRBV29-1 and TRBJ2-1; a weak D match, TRBD1 (5 bases). There are 17 residues in the CDR3. V was trimmed by 0 bases and J by 5 bases, leaving 20 bases between them. Per germline, CDR1 SQVTM and CDR2 ANQGSEA. CDR3 bases: TGCAGCGTTGAAGATCCGGCCCCTCCAAAAGGGGACAATGAGCAGTTCTTC. Protein product: CSVEDPAPPKGDNEQFF.

The V call is TRBV6-5, the J call TRBJ1-2, with a tentative D call TRBD1 (6 bases). Germline V lookup: CDR1 MNHEY, CDR2 SVGAGI. This CDR3 is built from 15 residues. The V end was cut by 2 bases, the J end by 5 bases, with 15 bases between. CDR3 protein: CASSYVRGQSYGYTF. The CDR3 DNA reads TGTGCCAGCAGTTACGTCCGGGGGCAGAGTTATGGCTACACCTTC.

The V gene is TRBV6-2 or TRBV6-3, the J gene TRBJ2-5; 8 nucleotides align to TRBD1. This CDR3 has 13 amino acids. The germline V gene has CDR1 MNHEY and CDR2 SVGEGT. Trimming removed 5 bases from V and 4 bases from J; junction bases left unmatched: 3. The CDR3 sequence: CASSRTGLETQYF. The CDR3 region has the DNA TGTGCCAGCAGTCGGACAGGGTTAGAGACCCAGTACTTC.

The gene calls are TRBV5-4 and TRBJ2-5, with TRBD2 as a possible D gene (6 bases). Deletions cut 4 bases from V and 4 bases from J, with 14 bases between. Germline V gene lookup returns CDR1 SGHNT and CDR2 YYREEE (reference sequence). The CDR3 loop spans 14 amino acids. The CDR3 region is CASSRDWVGETQYF. As DNA, the CDR3 is TGTGCCAGCAGCCGGGACTGGGTAGGAGAGACCCAGTACTTC.

The gene calls are TRBV23-1 and TRBJ2-7; 10 nucleotides match TRBD1. TRBV23-1 is recorded as an ORF, its role being uncertain. V dropped 6 bases and J dropped 4; count of bases not matched to a gene: 6. The CDR3 loop spans 14 amino acids. The CDR3 region has the DNA TGCGCCAGCAGACATCCGGGACAGGGGTACGAGCAGTACTTC. Translation gives CASRHPGQGYEQYF.

The gene calls are TRBV5-4 and TRBJ1-2; D uncertain. Per germline, CDR1 SGHNT and CDR2 YYREEE (reference sequence). Trimming left V 2 bases short and J 4 bases short, with 9 bases between. This CDR3 spans 13 amino acids. The CDR3 sequence is CASSLAAVYGYTF. The CDR3 DNA follows: TGTGCCAGCAGCTTAGCCGCTGTCTATGGCTACACCTTC.

The V and J genes are TRBV5-8 and TRBJ2-7; D is uncertain. The germline V and J ends were trimmed by 7 bases and 7 bases, with 12 bases remaining between them. The CDR3 totals 11 residues. In germline, CDR1 is SGHTS, CDR2 YDEGEE. The CDR3 here is CASESLREQYF. The CDR3 DNA reads as TGTGCCAGCGAGAGTTTAAGGGAGCAGTACTTC.

This clone has only one observation. This chain connects TRBV7-3 to TRBJ2-1, with TRBD2 matching 10 bases. Germline CDR1 reads SGHTA; CDR2 reads FQGTGA. This CDR3 comprises 15 residues. Trimming cost V 0 bases and J 4 bases; bases outside gene matches: 0. CDR3 amino acids: CASSLTLAGYNEQFF. The CDR3 coding sequence is TGTGCCAGCAGCTTAACACTAGCGGGGTACAATGAGCAGTTCTTC.

The chain is built from TRBV10-3 and TRBJ1-4; TRBD1 matches 7 bases. The CDR3 covers 13 residues. Germline lookup yields CDR1 ENHRY and CDR2 SYGVKD. J was trimmed by 4 bases and V by 8 bases; bases with no gene match: 4. CDR3 sequence reads: CAISTGINEKLFF. The CDR3, as DNA: TGTGCCATCTCGACAGGGATTAATGAAAAACTGTTTTTT.

This chain links TRBV18 with TRBJ1-5, with D unclear. Germline CDR1 KGHSH, CDR2 LQKENI. The CDR3 contains 13 residues. Trimming removed 2 bases at V and 4 bases at J, with 6 bases between. DNA for the CDR3: TGTGCCAGCTCACCAGACCAAAATCAGCCCCAGCATTTT. This gives the protein CASSPDQNQPQHF. Combining the CDR3 with reference TRBV18 and TRBJ1-5 gives the whole variable domain NAGVMQNPRHLVRRRGQEARLRCSPMKGHSHVYWYRQLPEEGLKFMVYLQKENIIDESGMPKERFSAEFPKEGPSILRIQQVVRGDSAAYFCASSPDQNQPQHFGDGTRLSIL.

The chain has TRBV2 and TRBJ1-1, with D possibly TRBD1 on 5 matching bases. In germline, CDR1 is SNHLY, CDR2 FYNNEI. V was pared by 4 bases and J by 6 bases, with 18 bases between. This CDR3 is 15 amino acids long. The CDR3 loop is CASSVFLGVSAEAFF. In DNA form, the CDR3 reads TGTGCCAGCAGTGTGTTCTTAGGGGTGAGCGCTGAAGCTTTCTTT. The full variable domain, in which reference TRBV2 and TRBJ1-1 provide the parts outside the CDR3, is EPEVTQTPSHQVTQMGQEVILRCVPISNHLYFYWYRQILGQKVEFLVSFYNNEISEKSEIFDDQFSVERPDGSNFTLKIRSTKLEDSAMYFCASSVFLGVSAEAFFGQGTRLTVV.

The CDR3 sequence is CASSLVNGELGGEQFF. CDR3 DNA sequence: TGCGCCAGCAGCTTGGTTAACGGGGAGCTCGGGGGTGAGCAGTTCTTC. This chain links TRBV5-1 with TRBJ2-1; D possibly corresponds to TRBD2 (6 bases). Between the trimmed V and J ends, which lost 0 bases and 9 bases, there was a span of 19 bases. The CDR3 consists of 16 residues. Germline lookup yields CDR1 SGHRS and CDR2 YFSETQ.

This chain connects TRBV7-2 to TRBJ2-5; 12 nucleotides line up with TRBD2. The V gene end was trimmed by 5 bases and the J gene end by 4 bases; junction bases not matched to a gene: 2. The CDR3 has 14 amino acids. In germline, CDR1 is SGHTA, CDR2 FQGNSA. CDR3 bases: TGTGCCAGCAGCGCGGGACTAGCGGGAGAGACCCAGTACTTC. Translating gives CASSAGLAGETQYF.

The chain combines TRBV13 with TRBJ2-3; 9 nucleotides line up with TRBD2. This CDR3 has 16 amino acids. V was pared by 1 base and J by 2 bases, with 4 bases of the junction left unmatched. Germline CDR1 and CDR2: PRHDT and FYEKMQ (reference sequence). The CDR3 DNA is TGTGCCAGCAGCTTAGTAAGCGGGGGGATCACAGATACGCAGTATTTT. The encoded protein is CASSLVSGGITDTQYF.